This record looks at one T cell receptor beta chain sequence and its context. Which antigen it targets is not known. No base qualities exist here, and no much larger clone lies one base off it. Whole blood was collected in K2EDTA tubes by collaborating institutions according to the institutions' own protocols. For TCRbeta analysis, collaborators shipped samples in one of three forms: frozen whole blood, isolated PBMCs, or DNA extracted from either of those sample types. The CDR3 runs 15 amino acids, cysteine and phenylalanine included. Only the CDR3 DNA is retained, 45 bases long and in frame from the first base. CDR1 and CDR2 (MNHEY, SVGAGI) derive from the germline V gene. V lost 6 bases and J lost 6 bases; the stretch between them is 19 bases long. TCRbeta CDR3 regions were amplified from genomic DNA by means of the immunoSEQ Assay, a bias-controlled multiplex PCR. Regarding the original processing steps: The number of nucleated cells in each sample was estimated from the amplification of reference gene primers within the assay. To quantify the absolute abundance of each unique TCRbeta CDR3 rearrangement, sequence reads were collapsed and filtered. For each sample, productive Simpson clonality was calculated as the square root of Simpson's diversity index over productive rearrangements. In TCRdb, the immuneACCESS table is reduced to in-frame sequences with V and J assigned. These tables do not hold every clone; where another copy was compared, an unresolved V gene accounts for under half, and the others remain unexplained. V and J calls and clone size are copied from that table; D and trimming were computed from the DNA. Recorded for this sample are around 34,000 clones; roughly four fifths of them occurred a single time. The top ten constitute 41% of the sample.

These data are taken from a study of blood T cell repertoires in COVID-19 (dated by TCRdb to the early 2020s). Notes on the research overall: Collaborator samples came from the United States, Italy and Spain and covered acute and convalescent phases of COVID-19. The material from the prospective study consisted of cDNA or gDNA derived from T cells, B-cell-depleted T cells, or PBMCs. Deeply sampled blood TCRbeta repertoires from subjects exposed to, actively infected with, or recovered from COVID-19 were included in the dataset. The repertoires were released in a freely available public database intended as a resource for research on the immune response to SARS-CoV-2. The samples were drawn from the first 160 participants of the ongoing ImmuneRACE study and from 1,200 or so subjects provided by 6 global collaborators. Nearly every sample came with metadata listing a de-identified subject ID, COVID-19 status, age in years and sex. Where available, HLA class I and class II types were obtained from metadata supplied by the sample provider rather than from assay-based typing.

General findings and caveats noted by the study authors: The amount of clinical and demographic metadata varied by source and participant and was provided uncurated.

Sequencing was performed on peripheral blood. This sequence was found in a man aged 80 or over with active or convalescent COVID-19. This chain is built from TRBV6-5 and TRBJ2-3; no D gene can be assigned with confidence. In nucleotides, the sequence is TGTGCCAGCAGCCCCCGGGTGATGAATTCGGATACGCAGTATTTT. It is translated as CASSPRVMNSDTQYF.